This passage covers 20 T cell receptor beta chains from one sample sequenced in a study of T cell responses to AZD1222 COVID-19 vaccine. Profiled with immunoSEQ multiplex PCR; TCRdb holds only in-frame clones, not every one. The table has roughly 120,000 clones, approximately 90% seen once. The material was peripheral blood, obtained 28 days after the second dose of the MenACWY control vaccine. The receptors were gathered from an adult who received the MenACWY meningococcal vaccine as a control.

This clone was seen only once. The chain couples TRBV28 to TRBJ1-4; D unresolved. There are 15 residues in the CDR3. Germline-derived CDR1 and CDR2 are MDHEN and SYDVKM. V was cut by 1 base and J by 0 bases, with 6 bases left in between. The CDR3 here is CASSLYYATNEKLFF. The CDR3 nucleotides read TGTGCCAGCAGTTTATACTACGCAACTAATGAAAAACTGTTTTTT. The full variable domain, its missing parts supplied by reference TRBV28 and TRBJ1-4, is DVKVTQSSRYLVKRTGEKVFLECVQDMDHENMFWYRQDPGLGLRLIYFSYDVKMKEKGDIPEGYSVSREKKERFSLILESASTNQTSMYLCASSLYYATNEKLFFGSGTQLSVL.

The V gene is TRBV7-2, the J gene TRBJ2-2; 8 bases align to TRBD2. CDR3 length equals 15 residues. V lost 6 bases and J lost 3; bases outside the gene matches: 6. Germline CDR1 is SGHTA and CDR2 is FQGNSA. This CDR3 is CASREAGVDTGELFF. DNA of the CDR3: TGTGCCAGCAGAGAAGCGGGAGTTGACACCGGGGAGCTGTTTTTT. Drawing the rest from reference TRBV7-2 and TRBJ2-2, the complete variable domain is GAGVSQSPSNKVTEKGKDVELRCDPISGHTALYWYRQSLGQGLEFLIYFQGNSAPDKSGLPSDRFSAERTGGSVSTLTIQRTQQEDSAVYLCASREAGVDTGELFFGEGSRLTVL.

The V gene is TRBV18, the J gene TRBJ2-3, with 16 bases that match TRBD2. CDR3 size: 18 residues. After removal of 0 bases from V and 0 bases from J, the junction contained 0 bases not matched to a gene. CDR1 and CDR2 from the germline V gene are KGHSH and LQKENI. The chain's CDR3 is CASSPPGLAGGSTDTQYF. CDR3 nucleotides: TGTGCCAGCTCACCACCGGGACTAGCGGGAGGGAGCACAGATACGCAGTATTTT.

This sequence joins TRBV2 and TRBJ1-4; D not resolved. This CDR3 comprises 14 residues. Trimming left V 3 bases short and J 5 bases short, with 10 bases between. Germline CDR1 is SNHLY and CDR2 is FYNNEI. The DNA for the CDR3 is TGTGCCAGCAGTGAGTTGAGGGAAAATGAAAAACTGTTTTTT. Amino acids: CASSELRENEKLFF.

In DNA form, the CDR3 reads TGTGCCAGTTCCCGGACAGCGGGAAGGTACGAGCAGTACTTC. Translation: CASSRTAGRYEQYF. The chain carries TRBV28 and TRBJ2-7; a possible D gene is TRBD2 (7 bases). Germline loops: CDR1 MDHEN, CDR2 SYDVKM. The CDR3 is 14 residues long. Trimming pared 9 bases from V and 4 bases from J, leaving 19 bases between.

The rearrangement links TRBV14 to TRBJ2-1, with TRBD2 as a possible D gene (6 bases). The CDR3 is 18 residues long. Germline V gives CDR1 SGHDN, CDR2 FVKESK. V lost 0 bases and J 2 bases, leaving 17 bases between the germline ends. This CDR3 is CASSQEQLKGLTYNEQFF. CDR3 bases: TGTGCCAGCAGCCAAGAGCAGTTGAAGGGACTTACCTACAATGAGCAGTTCTTC. Together with reference TRBV14 and TRBJ2-1, the CDR3 gives the full variable domain: EAGVTQFPSHSVIEKGQTVTLRCDPISGHDNLYWYRRVMGKEIKFLLHFVKESKQDESGMPNNRFLAERTGGTYSTLKVQPAELEDSGVYFCASSQEQLKGLTYNEQFFGPGTRLTVL.

This chain connects TRBV9 to TRBJ2-1; either TRBD1 or TRBD2 may supply D (6 bases each). V lost 0 bases, J lost 7 bases, and 17 bases lay in between. CDR3 length equals 16 residues. Germline V gives CDR1 SGDLS, CDR2 YYNGEE. The CDR3 here is CASSVEWRQGRNEQFF. Here the CDR3 DNA reads TGTGCCAGCAGCGTAGAATGGCGGCAGGGGAGGAATGAGCAGTTCTTC.

The chain carries TRBV7-2 and TRBJ2-1, with D possibly being TRBD1 or TRBD2 (5 bases each). Germline V gene data show CDR1 as SGHTA and CDR2 as FQGNSA. Trimming took 2 bases from V and 2 from J, leaving 10 bases between them. CDR3 size: 15 residues. This chain's CDR3 is CASSLYGATYNEQFF. CDR3 coding DNA: TGTGCCAGCAGCTTATACGGGGCCACCTACAATGAGCAGTTCTTC.

The gene calls are TRBV6-5 and TRBJ2-7; D may be TRBD1 (5 bases). V gave up 6 bases and J gave up 5 bases, with 17 bases separating them. Germline V gene data show CDR1 as MNHEY and CDR2 as SVGAGI. The CDR3 spans 14 residues. CDR3 nucleotide sequence: TGTGCCAGCAGGACTCCTAGGGGTCTGCACGAGCAGTACTTC. This codes for CASRTPRGLHEQYF.

This chain joins TRBV3-1 (or the pseudogene TRBV3-2) and TRBJ1-6; D unclear. CDR1 is LGHDT and CDR2 is YNNKEL in the germline V gene (reference sequence). The length of the CDR3 is 12 residues. V was clipped by 2 bases and J by 10 bases, with 6 bases between them. The CDR3 nucleotides read TGTGCCAGCAGCCAAACGGGATCACCCCTCCACTTT. Translating gives CASSQTGSPLHF.

J is TRBJ1-1 and V is TRBV18; D uncertain. The CDR3 totals 15 residues. The V gene's germline CDR1 is KGHSH and CDR2 LQKENI. V lost 6 bases and J lost 6, with 20 bases in between. The CDR3 sequence is CASSPSRGAEAEAFF. CDR3 nucleotides: TGTGCCAGCTCCCCTTCGCGGGGAGCGGAAGCTGAAGCTTTCTTT. Together with reference TRBV18 and TRBJ1-1, the CDR3 gives the full variable domain: NAGVMQNPRHLVRRRGQEARLRCSPMKGHSHVYWYRQLPEEGLKFMVYLQKENIIDESGMPKERFSAEFPKEGPSILRIQQVVRGDSAAYFCASSPSRGAEAEAFFGQGTRLTVV.

V and J are TRBV5-1 and TRBJ1-1; D unclear. Between the trimmed V and J ends, which lost 0 bases and 3 bases, there was a span of 12 bases. The CDR3 extends over 15 amino acids. CDR1 SGHRS and CDR2 YFSETQ come from the germline V gene. The CDR3 nucleotides read TGCGCCAGCAGCTTGGGTGGCTACGGGGACACTGAAGCTTTCTTT. Its translation: CASSLGGYGDTEAFF. The entire variable domain, with the rest obtained from reference TRBV5-1 and TRBJ1-1, is as follows: KAGVTQTPRYLIKTRGQQVTLSCSPISGHRSVSWYQQTPGQGLQFLFEYFSETQRNKGNFPGRFSGRQFSNSRSEMNVSTLELGDSALYLCASSLGGYGDTEAFFGQGTRLTVV.

In its sample, this clone was seen once. The CDR3 region is CASSEGSGWGQETQYF. CDR3 sequence (DNA): TGTGCCAGCAGCGAGGGTAGCGGGTGGGGCCAAGAGACCCAGTACTTC. The gene calls are TRBV9 and TRBJ2-5, with 7 bases fitting TRBD2. Germline CDR1 SGDLS, CDR2 YYNGEE. V trimming: 3 bases; J trimming: 1 base; junction bases outside the gene matches: 9. The CDR3 runs 16 residues.

This clone was counted a single time. The chain is built from TRBV11-3 and TRBJ2-2; D gene uncertain. Germline lookup yields CDR1 SGHNT and CDR2 YENEEA. Trimming pared 0 bases from V and 6 bases from J, leaving 8 bases between. CDR3 size: 14 residues. CDR3 residues: CASSLDHVAGELFF. The CDR3 nucleotides are TGTGCCAGCAGCTTAGATCACGTAGCCGGGGAGCTGTTTTTT.

The chain is built from TRBV5-1 and TRBJ2-2; D gene uncertain. The germline CDR1 and CDR2 sequences are SGHRS and YFSETQ. The CDR3 has 13 residues. With 1 base removed from V and 5 bases from J, the gap between germline ends came to 6 bases. CDR3 sequence reads: CASSLTITGELFF. The CDR3 nucleotides read TGCGCCAGCAGCTTGACGATTACCGGGGAGCTGTTTTTT.

The chain links TRBV21-1 to TRBJ2-3. TRBV21-1 is a known pseudogene. The CDR3 totals 12 residues. The CDR3 DNA sequence: TGTGCCAGCGGTAGGGGCACAGATACGCAGTATTTT. Its protein is CASGRGTDTQYF.

The J gene is TRBJ1-5, the V gene TRBV2; D remains unclear. Trimming stripped 8 bases from V and 0 bases from J, with 11 bases between. The CDR3 runs 14 residues. Germline V gene data show CDR1 as SNHLY and CDR2 as FYNNEI. DNA of the CDR3: TGTGCCAGCGCCTCCCATTTTAGCAATCAGCCCCAGCATTTT. Amino acids: CASASHFSNQPQHF.

The rearrangement uses TRBV19 and TRBJ2-1; 8 bases match TRBD2. V lost 0 bases and J lost 0; bases outside the gene matches: 4. The germline CDR1 and CDR2 sequences are LNHDA and SQIVND (reference sequence). CDR3 size: 17 residues. CDR3 loop: CASSIDPGGSSYNEQFF. The DNA for the CDR3 is TGTGCCAGTAGTATAGATCCGGGGGGGAGCTCCTACAATGAGCAGTTCTTC. Together with reference TRBV19 and TRBJ2-1, the CDR3 gives the full variable domain: DGGITQSPKYLFRKEGQNVTLSCEQNLNHDAMYWYRQDPGQGLRLIYYSQIVNDFQKGDIAEGYSVSREKKESFPLTVTSAQKNPTAFYLCASSIDPGGSSYNEQFFGPGTRLTVL.

The rearrangement uses TRBV7-6 and TRBJ2-5; TRBD1 or TRBD2 may be the D gene (5 bases each). The CDR3 totals 16 residues. V was clipped by 2 bases and J by 1 base, with 14 bases between them. CDR1 is SGHVS, CDR2 FNYEAQ, per germline. The CDR3 region is CASSLYGARVQETQYF. The CDR3 DNA follows: TGTGCCAGCAGCTTATACGGGGCGAGGGTCCAAGAGACCCAGTACTTC.

This clone was seen a single time. This sequence joins TRBV11-2 and TRBJ1-4; possible D gene TRBD1, 5 bases. The V gene's germline CDR1 is SGHAT and CDR2 FQNNGV. This CDR3 comprises 15 residues. V was cut by 4 bases and J by 5 bases, with 14 bases left in between. The CDR3 loop is CASSSSGTGNEKLFF. CDR3 in DNA: TGTGCCAGCAGCTCCTCCGGGACTGGGAATGAAAAACTGTTTTTT.